This is a list of T cell receptor beta chains from one sample in a study of CD8 T cells in Susac syndrome. TCRdb recomputed calls from the immunoSEQ multiplex PCR reads with MiXCR, one row per CDR3 protein. This sample has some 110,000 distinct CDR3 sequences, with roughly 94% found just once. Sequenced sample: CD8+ T cells from PBMCs. Receptor source: a human donor with Susac syndrome. Both conserved end residues are part of each CDR3. The D gene is left open where the match is weak. Some rows have no size entry. The others give once, few or many, or a class for an expanded clone.

DNA,CDR3,D,size,V,J
TGTGCCAGCAGCTTGGGCGACAGAGGGGGAGATGGCTACACCTTC,CASSLGDRGGDGYTF,NA,NA,TRBV5-4,TRBJ1-2
TGCAGCGCCCTAGGGGGGACTCTGGGCACAGATACGCAGTATTTT,CSALGGTLGTDTQYF,NA,NA,TRBV29-1,TRBJ2-3
TGTGCCAGCAGTGAGTACCCGGGACAGACTAATTCACCCCTCCACTTT,CASSEYPGQTNSPLHF,TRBD1,NA,TRBV6-4,TRBJ1-6
TGCGCCAGCAGCCACCTGGGGGGGAGCTCCTACAATGAGCAGTTCTTC,CASSHLGGSSYNEQFF,TRBD2,NA,TRBV4-1,TRBJ2-1
TGTGCCTGGCAACGTAACAGGGTATTCACTGAAGCTTTCTTT,CAWQRNRVFTEAFF,NA,NA,TRBV30,TRBJ1-1
TGTGCCAGCAGCTCGGGACTAGCGGGGAACACCGGGGAGCTGTTTTTT,CASSSGLAGNTGELFF,TRBD2,NA,TRBV13,TRBJ2-2
TGTGCCAGCAGCCGATCGCGGGACTTCCCCTACGAGCAGTACTTC,CASSRSRDFPYEQYF,NA,NA,TRBV14,TRBJ2-7
TGTGCCAGCAGTTACTCTCCCACTGAAGCTTTCTTT,CASSYSPTEAFF,NA,few,TRBV6-5,TRBJ1-1
TGTGCCAGCAGCTTGTACGGGGGGATGGACCAAGAGACCCAGTACTTC,CASSLYGGMDQETQYF,TRBD2,once,TRBV5-4,TRBJ2-5
TGTGCCAGCAGTTTATTTGAGGAGACCCAGTACTTC,CASSLFEETQYF,NA,NA,TRBV28,TRBJ2-5
TGTGCCAGCAGCGTTGCAGGGGGTCAAGAGACCCAGTACTTC,CASSVAGGQETQYF,TRBD1,few,TRBV9,TRBJ2-5
TGCAGTGCTAGAGAACTAGGGGGCAATGAGCAGTTCTTC,CSARELGGNEQFF,NA,NA,TRBV20-1,TRBJ2-1
TGTGCCAGCCTCGGGACAGGGGTTGCGGAGACCCAGTACTTC,CASLGTGVAETQYF,TRBD1,NA,TRBV6-5,TRBJ2-5
TGTGCCAGCAGCTTAGCAATTTCGTCAGAAGCTTTCTTT,CASSLAISSEAFF,NA,NA,TRBV7-7,TRBJ1-1
TGTGCCAGCAGCCTCCAGGAACCCGGGCCCAACTATGGCTACACCTTC,CASSLQEPGPNYGYTF,NA,NA,TRBV11-1,TRBJ1-2
TGTGCCAGCAGCTCGGACAGGCCTGCCTATGGCTACACCTTC,CASSSDRPAYGYTF,TRBD1,NA,TRBV7-9,TRBJ1-2
TGTGCCAGTTCCCACAGGGCGAACACTGAAGCTTTCTTT,CASSHRANTEAFF,NA,NA,TRBV19,TRBJ1-1
TGCAGCGTATGGGACAGTAGCTCCTACAATGAGCAGTTCTTC,CSVWDSSSYNEQFF,TRBD1,NA,TRBV29-1,TRBJ2-1
TGCAGCGTTGAAGGGTGGAGAACAGGTGGAAACACCATATATTTT,CSVEGWRTGGNTIYF,NA,NA,TRBV29-1,TRBJ1-3
TGCAGTGCGTGGACAGGGGGCAATTACGAGCAGTACTTC,CSAWTGGNYEQYF,TRBD1,NA,TRBV20-1,TRBJ2-7
TGTGCCAGCAGCTTCGGGGTTGAGCAGTTCTTC,CASSFGVEQFF,NA,NA,TRBV7-6,TRBJ2-1
TGTGCCAGCACGTTCACGCGGTGGCAGGGGGGCACAGATACGCAGTATTTT,CASTFTRWQGGTDTQYF,TRBD1,NA,TRBV11-1,TRBJ2-3
TGCGCCAGCAGGAAATATCTAGCGGGGGGCATAACTAGCACAGATACGCAGTATTTT,CASRKYLAGGITSTDTQYF,TRBD2,NA,TRBV10-2,TRBJ2-3
TGCAGTGCTATGCTGAACACTGAAGCTTTCTTT,CSAMLNTEAFF,NA,NA,TRBV20-1,TRBJ1-1
TGTGCCAGCAGCCGGACTAGCGGGGGACCTATAGAGGACAATGAGCAGTTCTTC,CASSRTSGGPIEDNEQFF,TRBD2,NA,TRBV7-9,TRBJ2-1
TGTGCCAGCAGTGAAGGACCCTACGAGCAGTACTTC,CASSEGPYEQYF,NA,NA,TRBV2,TRBJ2-7
TGTGCCAGCAGCGAACGACAGGGCAAGGAGATCTACGAGCAGTACTTC,CASSERQGKEIYEQYF,TRBD1,NA,TRBV9,TRBJ2-7
TGCAGCGTTGAAGATGGAGAGAATGAAAAACTGTTTTTT,CSVEDGENEKLFF,NA,NA,TRBV29-1,TRBJ1-4